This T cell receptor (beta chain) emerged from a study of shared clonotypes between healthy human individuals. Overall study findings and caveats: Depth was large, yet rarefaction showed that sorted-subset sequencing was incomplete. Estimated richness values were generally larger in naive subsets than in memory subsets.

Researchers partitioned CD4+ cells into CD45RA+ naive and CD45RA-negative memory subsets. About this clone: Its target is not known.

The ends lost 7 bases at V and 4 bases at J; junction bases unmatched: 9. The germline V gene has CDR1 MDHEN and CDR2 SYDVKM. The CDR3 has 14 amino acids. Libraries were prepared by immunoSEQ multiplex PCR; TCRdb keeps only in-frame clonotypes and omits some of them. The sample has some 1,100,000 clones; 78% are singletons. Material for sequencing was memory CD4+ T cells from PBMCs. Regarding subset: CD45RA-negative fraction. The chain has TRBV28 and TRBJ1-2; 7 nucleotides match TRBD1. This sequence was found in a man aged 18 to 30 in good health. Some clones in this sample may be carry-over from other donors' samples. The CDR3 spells CASTLGGKSYGYTF. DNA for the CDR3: TGTGCCAGCACCCTAGGGGGCAAAAGCTATGGCTACACCTTC.